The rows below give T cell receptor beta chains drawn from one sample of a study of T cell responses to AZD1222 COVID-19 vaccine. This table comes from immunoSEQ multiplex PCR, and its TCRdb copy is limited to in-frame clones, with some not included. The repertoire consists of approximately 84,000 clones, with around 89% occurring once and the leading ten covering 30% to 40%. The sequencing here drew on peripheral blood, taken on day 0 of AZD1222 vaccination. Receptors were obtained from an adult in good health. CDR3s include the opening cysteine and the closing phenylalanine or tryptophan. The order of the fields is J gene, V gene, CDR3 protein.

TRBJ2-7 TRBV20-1 CSASRGDEQYF
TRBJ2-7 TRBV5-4 CASSLEDRPGSSYEQYF
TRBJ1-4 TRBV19 CATKITRSTEKLFF
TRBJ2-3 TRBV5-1 CASSGTSGRGGTDTQYF
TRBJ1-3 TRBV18 CASSPPYLDIVNTIYF
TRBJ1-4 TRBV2 CASSPREPTLGKLFF
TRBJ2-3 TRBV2 CASLQRRVSTDTQYF
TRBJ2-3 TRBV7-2 CASSRLANTQYF
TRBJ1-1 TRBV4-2 CASSRTGGPTEAFF
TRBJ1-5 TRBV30 CAWSLSNNQPQHF
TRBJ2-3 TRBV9 CASSATSGPQYF
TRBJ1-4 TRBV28 CASSLSTSKPNEKLFF
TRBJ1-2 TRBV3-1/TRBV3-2 CASSPLPDRDCGYTF
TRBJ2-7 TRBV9 CASSPNMYEQYF
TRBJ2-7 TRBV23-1 CASSQSKNRGRSSYEQYF
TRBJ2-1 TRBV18 CASTGLISYNEQFF
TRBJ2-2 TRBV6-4 CASSDSTSATTGELFF
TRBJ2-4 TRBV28 CASRGTGGALTKNIQYF
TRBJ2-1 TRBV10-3 CATANGGQSNEQFF
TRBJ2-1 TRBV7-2 CASNYLAEAYNEQFF
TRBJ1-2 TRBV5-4 CASSSQGSLYGYTF
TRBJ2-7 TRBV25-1 CATSSDRGYEQYF
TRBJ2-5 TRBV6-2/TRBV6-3 CASSQRRPPGVAAQYF